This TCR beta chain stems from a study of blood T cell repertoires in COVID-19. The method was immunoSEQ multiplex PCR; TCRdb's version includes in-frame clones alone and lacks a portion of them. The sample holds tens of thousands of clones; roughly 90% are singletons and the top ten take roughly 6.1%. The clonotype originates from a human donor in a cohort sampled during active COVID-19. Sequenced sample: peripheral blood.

Here the CDR3 reads CASSYSTSGGYEQYF. In DNA, the CDR3 is TGTGCCAGCAGTTACTCGACTAGCGGGGGGTACGAGCAGTACTTC. V is TRBV6-2 or TRBV6-3 and J is TRBJ2-7; 13 nucleotides agree with TRBD2. V trimming: 0 bases; J trimming: 4 bases; junction bases outside the gene matches: 0. Looked up from germline, CDR1 is MNHEY and CDR2 is SVGEGT. This CDR3 region has 15 residues.